This entry concerns a single TCR beta chain. From germline, CDR1 is LNHDA and CDR2 SQIVND (reference sequence). The V gene lost 3 bases and the J gene lost 5 bases, with 13 bases spanning the gap. The length of the CDR3 is 14 residues. Profiling relied on immunoSEQ multiplex PCR, and the TCRdb table lists in-frame clones only, not all of them. The table records roughly 1.5 million clones, 95% to 99% of them present only once. The data belong to a study of shared clonotypes between healthy human individuals. The V call is TRBV19, the J call TRBJ2-5; unclear D gene. The sequence derives from a man younger than 40 in good health. The sample comprised naive CD4+ T cells sorted from blood. Subset here: CD45RA+ positively selected. The CDR3 DNA is TGTGCCAGTAGTATGGACCGACGGCGGGAGACCCAGTACTTC. It specifies CASSMDRRRETQYF.